The 9 T cell receptor beta chains below all came from one sample that was sequenced in a study of shared clonotypes between healthy human individuals. CD45RO-negative cells were positively selected for CCR7, leaving out terminally differentiated effector memory CD45RA+ cells. Using immunoSEQ multiplex PCR, the repertoire was profiled, and TCRdb retains in-frame clones only, with some absent. The sample contains approximately 2,200,000 clones, about 92% of which appear only once. Material: naive CD8+ T cells from PBMCs. The receptors originated from a man aged 18 to 29 in good health. Some clones in this sample may be carry-over from other donors' samples.

The chain links TRBV15 to TRBJ1-5; D remains ambiguous. This CDR3 has 16 residues. V was pared by 8 bases and J by 4 bases, with 21 bases between. Germline loops: CDR1 LNHNV, CDR2 YYDKDF (reference sequence). CDR3 protein: CATGVRRVKGNQPQHF. CDR3 nucleotides: TGTGCCACCGGTGTTCGAAGGGTTAAAGGGAATCAGCCCCAGCATTTT. Looking up the rest from reference TRBV15 and TRBJ1-5 gives the full variable domain: DAMVIQNPRYQVTQFGKPVTLSCSQTLNHNVMYWYQQKSSQAPKLLFHYYDKDFNNEADTPDNFQSRRPNTSFCFLDIRSPGLGDTAMYLCATGVRRVKGNQPQHFGDGTRLSIL.

The chain combines TRBV2 with TRBJ2-7, with D perhaps matching TRBD1 (6 bases). CDR3 length: 16 amino acids. The V end lost 2 bases, the J end lost 2 bases, and 16 bases lay between the germline ends. Per germline, CDR1 SNHLY and CDR2 FYNNEI. CDR3 sequence reads: CASSEPARTVAYEQYF. The DNA for the CDR3 is TGTGCCAGCAGTGAACCGGCAAGGACAGTCGCCTACGAGCAGTACTTC.

The chain links TRBV28 to TRBJ1-6; D gene uncertain. Per the germline V gene, CDR1 is MDHEN and CDR2 is SYDVKM. V gave up 5 bases and J gave up 2 bases, with 10 bases separating them. This CDR3 region has 15 residues. The CDR3 loop reads CASSPRGPYNSPLHF. CDR3 sequence (DNA): TGTGCCAGCAGTCCGCGTGGGCCCTATAATTCACCCCTCCACTTT.

This chain connects TRBV7-9 to TRBJ2-7; weak D call: TRBD1 (6 bases). The CDR3 runs to 14 residues. V was shortened by 1 base and J by 5 bases, with 12 bases between the two germline ends. In germline, CDR1 is SEHNR, CDR2 FQNEAQ (reference sequence). CDR3 in DNA: TGTGCCAGCAGCTTAGTCAGGGGAAGGAACGAGCAGTACTTC. Translated: CASSLVRGRNEQYF.

V and J are TRBV9 and TRBJ2-1, with 8 nucleotides matching TRBD1. CDR1 is SGDLS and CDR2 is YYNGEE in the germline V gene. V lost 4 bases to trimming and J lost 0 bases; unmatched junction nucleotides: 3. The CDR3 has 15 amino acids. The CDR3 region is CASSWTGSSYNEQFF. The CDR3 DNA is TGTGCCAGCAGCTGGACAGGGAGCTCCTACAATGAGCAGTTCTTC.

The gene calls are TRBV6-5 and TRBJ1-2; 7 bases match TRBD1. J was trimmed by 1 base and V by 0 bases; bases with no gene match: 5. CDR3 length: 16 residues. CDR1 is MNHEY, CDR2 SVGAGI, per germline. Here the CDR3 reads CASSYSVQGGNYGYTF. CDR3 in DNA: TGTGCCAGCAGTTACTCGGTTCAGGGGGGTAACTATGGCTACACCTTC.

The V and J genes are TRBV7-3 and TRBJ2-5; 9 bases align to TRBD1. Germline trimming cut 2 bases from V and 4 bases from J; bases unmatched to any gene: 14. The germline V gene encodes CDR1 SGHTA and CDR2 FQGTGA. The CDR3 contains 18 residues. The CDR3 sequence: CASSLEGPHTGGGETQYF. For the CDR3, the DNA is TGTGCCAGCAGCTTAGAGGGACCCCATACAGGGGGCGGAGAGACCCAGTACTTC.

The V gene is TRBV28, the J gene TRBJ2-1; 8 bases fit TRBD2. CDR3 length: 16 amino acids. J was trimmed by 4 bases and V by 6 bases; bases with no gene match: 11. Germline lookup yields CDR1 MDHEN and CDR2 SYDVKM. The CDR3 nucleotides read TGTGCCAGCAGCTTCTCACGTGGCGGGAGGTACAATGAGCAGTTCTTC. It encodes CASSFSRGGRYNEQFF.

This clone was seen just once. Within the sample, other DNA sequences also encode this same CDR3. The rearrangement uses TRBV7-9 and TRBJ2-3; weak D call: TRBD1 (7 bases). Germline CDR1 and CDR2: SEHNR and FQNEAQ (reference sequence). The V gene lost 5 bases and the J gene lost 3 bases, with 15 bases spanning the gap. The CDR3 is 15 amino acids. The CDR3 sequence: CASSPVAGGTDTQYF. CDR3 DNA sequence: TGTGCCAGCAGCCCAGTCGCAGGGGGGACAGATACGCAGTATTTT.